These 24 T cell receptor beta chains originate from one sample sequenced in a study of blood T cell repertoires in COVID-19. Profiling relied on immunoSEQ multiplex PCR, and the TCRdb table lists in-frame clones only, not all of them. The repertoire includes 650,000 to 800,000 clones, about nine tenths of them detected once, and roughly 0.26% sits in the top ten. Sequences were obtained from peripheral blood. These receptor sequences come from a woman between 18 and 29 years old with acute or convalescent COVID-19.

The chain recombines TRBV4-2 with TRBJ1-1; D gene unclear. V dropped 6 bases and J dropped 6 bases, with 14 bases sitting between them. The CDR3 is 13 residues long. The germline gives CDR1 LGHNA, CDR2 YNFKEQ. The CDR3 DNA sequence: TGTGCCAGCAGTCCTATTACCATCTCTGAAGCTTTCTTT. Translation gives CASSPITISEAFF.

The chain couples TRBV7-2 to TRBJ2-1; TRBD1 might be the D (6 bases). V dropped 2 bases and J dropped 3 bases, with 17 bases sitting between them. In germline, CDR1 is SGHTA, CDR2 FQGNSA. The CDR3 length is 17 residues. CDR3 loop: CASSLIRDTRLYNEQFF. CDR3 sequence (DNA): TGTGCCAGCAGCTTAATTAGGGACACTCGACTCTACAATGAGCAGTTCTTC.

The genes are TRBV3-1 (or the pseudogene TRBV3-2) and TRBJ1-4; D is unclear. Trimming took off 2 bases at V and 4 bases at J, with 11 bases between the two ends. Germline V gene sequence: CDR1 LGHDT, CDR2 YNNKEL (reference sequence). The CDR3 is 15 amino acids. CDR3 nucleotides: TGTGCCAGCAGCCAATGGAGGACCCTTAATGAAAAACTGTTTTTT. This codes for CASSQWRTLNEKLFF.

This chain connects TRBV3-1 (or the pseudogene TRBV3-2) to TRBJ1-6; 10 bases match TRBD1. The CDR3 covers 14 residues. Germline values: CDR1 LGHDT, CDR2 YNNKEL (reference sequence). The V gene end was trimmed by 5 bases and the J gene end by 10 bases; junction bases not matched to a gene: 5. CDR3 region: CASSVGQGNSPLHF. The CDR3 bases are TGTGCCAGCAGCGTGGGACAGGGGAACTCACCCCTCCACTTT.

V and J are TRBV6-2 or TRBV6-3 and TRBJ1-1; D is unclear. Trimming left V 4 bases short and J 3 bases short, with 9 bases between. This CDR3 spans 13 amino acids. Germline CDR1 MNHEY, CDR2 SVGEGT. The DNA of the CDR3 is TGTGCCAGCAGTTCGACATGGGACACTGAAGCTTTCTTT. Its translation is CASSSTWDTEAFF.

The CDR3, as DNA: TGTGCCAGCAGCTCTACCTATGGCTACACCTTC. Protein sequence: CASSSTYGYTF. The rearrangement joins TRBV5-4 to TRBJ1-2, with no clear D. CDR3 length equals 11 residues. V was trimmed by 3 bases and J by 4 bases, leaving 4 bases between them. Germline values: CDR1 SGHNT, CDR2 YYREEE (reference sequence). The full variable domain, in which reference TRBV5-4 and TRBJ1-2 provide the parts outside the CDR3, is ETGVTQSPTHLIKTRGQQVTLRCSSQSGHNTVSWYQQALGQGPQFIFQYYREEENGRGNFPPRFSGLQFPNYSSELNVNALELDDSALYLCASSSTYGYTFGSGTRLTVV.

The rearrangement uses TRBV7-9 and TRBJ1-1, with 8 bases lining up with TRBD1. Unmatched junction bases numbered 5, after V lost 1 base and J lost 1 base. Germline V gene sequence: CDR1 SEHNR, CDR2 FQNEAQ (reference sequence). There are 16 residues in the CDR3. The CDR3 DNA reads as TGTGCCAGCAGCTTAGGGAGACAGGGGACGAACACTGAAGCTTTCTTT. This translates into CASSLGRQGTNTEAFF.

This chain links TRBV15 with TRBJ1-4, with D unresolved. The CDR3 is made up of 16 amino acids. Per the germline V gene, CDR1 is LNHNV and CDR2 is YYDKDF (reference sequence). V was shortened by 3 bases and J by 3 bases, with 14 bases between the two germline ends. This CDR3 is CATSRYPGEANEKLFF. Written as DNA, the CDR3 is TGTGCCACCAGCAGGTACCCCGGGGAGGCTAATGAAAAACTGTTTTTT. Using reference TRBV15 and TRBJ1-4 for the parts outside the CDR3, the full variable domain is DAMVIQNPRYQVTQFGKPVTLSCSQTLNHNVMYWYQQKSSQAPKLLFHYYDKDFNNEADTPDNFQSRRPNTSFCFLDIRSPGLGDTAMYLCATSRYPGEANEKLFFGSGTQLSVL.

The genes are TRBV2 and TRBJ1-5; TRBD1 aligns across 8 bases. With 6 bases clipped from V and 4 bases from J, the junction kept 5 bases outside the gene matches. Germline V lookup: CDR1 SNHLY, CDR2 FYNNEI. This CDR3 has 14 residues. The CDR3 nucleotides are TGTGCCAGCAGCAACGGACAGGGTAATCAGCCCCAGCATTTT. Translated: CASSNGQGNQPQHF.

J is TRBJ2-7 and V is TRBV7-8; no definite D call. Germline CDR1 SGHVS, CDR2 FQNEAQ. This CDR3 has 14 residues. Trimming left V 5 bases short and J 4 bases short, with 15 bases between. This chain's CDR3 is CASSPALVDYEQYF. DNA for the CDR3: TGTGCCAGCAGCCCCGCGTTAGTTGATTACGAGCAGTACTTC.

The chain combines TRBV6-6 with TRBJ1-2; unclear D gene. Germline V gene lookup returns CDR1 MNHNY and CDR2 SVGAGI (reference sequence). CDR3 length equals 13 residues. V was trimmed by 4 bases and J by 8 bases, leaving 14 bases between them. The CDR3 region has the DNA TGTGCCAGCAGTTTGGTAGTAGAAGAGGGCTACACCTTC. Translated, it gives CASSLVVEEGYTF.

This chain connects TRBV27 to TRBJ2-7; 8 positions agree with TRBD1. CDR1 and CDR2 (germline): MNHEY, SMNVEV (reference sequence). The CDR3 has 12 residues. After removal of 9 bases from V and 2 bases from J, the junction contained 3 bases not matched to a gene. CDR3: CASWTGTYEQYF. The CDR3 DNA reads TGTGCCAGTTGGACAGGGACCTACGAGCAGTACTTC.

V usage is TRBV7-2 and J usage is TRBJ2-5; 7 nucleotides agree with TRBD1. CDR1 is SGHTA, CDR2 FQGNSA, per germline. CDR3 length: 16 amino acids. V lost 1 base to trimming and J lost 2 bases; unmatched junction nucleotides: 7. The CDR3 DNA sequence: TGTGCCAGCAGCTTAGACGGGACAGCTCGACAAGAGACCCAGTACTTC. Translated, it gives CASSLDGTARQETQYF.

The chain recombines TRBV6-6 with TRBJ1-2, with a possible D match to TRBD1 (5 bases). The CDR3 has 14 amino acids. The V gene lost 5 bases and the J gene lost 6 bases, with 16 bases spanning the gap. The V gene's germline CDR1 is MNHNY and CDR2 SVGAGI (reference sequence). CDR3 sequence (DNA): TGTGCCAGCAGTATTAGCAGGGAGGGGAATGGCTACACCTTC. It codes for CASSISREGNGYTF.

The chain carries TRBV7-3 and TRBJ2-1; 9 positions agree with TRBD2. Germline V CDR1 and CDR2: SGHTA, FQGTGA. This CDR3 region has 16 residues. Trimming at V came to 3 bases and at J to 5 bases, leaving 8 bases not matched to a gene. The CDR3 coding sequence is TGTGCCAGCAGCTTCTCTAGCGGGGACCCCAACAATGAGCAGTTCTTC. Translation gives CASSFSSGDPNNEQFF.

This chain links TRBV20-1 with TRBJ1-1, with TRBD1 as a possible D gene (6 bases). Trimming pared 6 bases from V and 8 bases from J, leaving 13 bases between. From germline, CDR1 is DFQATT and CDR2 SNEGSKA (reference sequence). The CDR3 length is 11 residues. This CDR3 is CSAPRGTEAFF. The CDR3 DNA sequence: TGCAGTGCCCCCAGGGGAACAGAAGCTTTCTTT.

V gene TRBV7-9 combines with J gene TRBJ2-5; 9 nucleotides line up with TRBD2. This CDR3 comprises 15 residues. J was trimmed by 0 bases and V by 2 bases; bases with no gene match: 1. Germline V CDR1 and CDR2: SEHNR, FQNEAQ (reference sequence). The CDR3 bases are TGTGCCAGCAGCTTACCTAGCGGGGACCAAGAGACCCAGTACTTC. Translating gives CASSLPSGDQETQYF.

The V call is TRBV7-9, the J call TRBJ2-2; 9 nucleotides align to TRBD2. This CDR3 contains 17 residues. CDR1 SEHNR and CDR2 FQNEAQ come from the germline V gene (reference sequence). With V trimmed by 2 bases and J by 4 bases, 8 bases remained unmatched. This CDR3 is CASSLILAGPITGELFF. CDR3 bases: TGTGCCAGCAGCTTAATCCTAGCGGGGCCGATCACCGGGGAGCTGTTTTTT.

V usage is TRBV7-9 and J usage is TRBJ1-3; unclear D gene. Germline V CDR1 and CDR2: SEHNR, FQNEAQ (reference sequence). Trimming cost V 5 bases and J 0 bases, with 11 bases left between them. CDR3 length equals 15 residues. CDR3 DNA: TGTGCCAGCAGCATCCAGGTTTCCTCTGGAAACACCATATATTTT. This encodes CASSIQVSSGNTIYF.

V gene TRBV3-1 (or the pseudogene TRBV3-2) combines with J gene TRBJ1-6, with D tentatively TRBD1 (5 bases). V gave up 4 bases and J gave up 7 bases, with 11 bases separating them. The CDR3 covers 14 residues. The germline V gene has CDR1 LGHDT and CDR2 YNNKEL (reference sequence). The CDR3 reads CASSRGDGNSPLHF. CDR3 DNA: TGTGCCAGCAGCCGCGGGGACGGAAATTCACCCCTCCACTTT.

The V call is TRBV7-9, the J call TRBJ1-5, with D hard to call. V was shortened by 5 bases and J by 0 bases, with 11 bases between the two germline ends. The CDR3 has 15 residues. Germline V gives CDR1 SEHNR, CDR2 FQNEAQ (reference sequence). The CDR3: CASSPEGGSNQPQHF. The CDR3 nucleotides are TGTGCCAGCAGCCCAGAGGGCGGTAGCAATCAGCCCCAGCATTTT.

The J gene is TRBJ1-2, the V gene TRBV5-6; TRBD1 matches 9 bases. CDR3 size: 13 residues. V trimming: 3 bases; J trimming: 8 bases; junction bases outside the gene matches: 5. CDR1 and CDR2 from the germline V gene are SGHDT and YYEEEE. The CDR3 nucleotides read TGTGCCAGCAGCTGGGACAGGGCGGGCGGCTACACCTTC. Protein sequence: CASSWDRAGGYTF.

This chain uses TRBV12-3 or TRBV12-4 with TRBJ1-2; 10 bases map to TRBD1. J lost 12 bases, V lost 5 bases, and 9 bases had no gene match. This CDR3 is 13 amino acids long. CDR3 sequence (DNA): TGTGCCAGCAGTAATGGGACAGGGGATCTTGACACCTTC. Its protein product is CASSNGTGDLDTF.

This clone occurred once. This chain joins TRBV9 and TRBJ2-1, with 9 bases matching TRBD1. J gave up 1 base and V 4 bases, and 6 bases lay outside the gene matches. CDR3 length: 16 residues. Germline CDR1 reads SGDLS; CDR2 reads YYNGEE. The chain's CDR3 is CASSHGTGSSYNEQFF. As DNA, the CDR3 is TGTGCCAGCAGCCATGGGACAGGGAGTTCCTACAATGAGCAGTTCTTC. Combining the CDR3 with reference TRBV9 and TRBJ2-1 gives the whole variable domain DSGVTQTPKHLITATGQRVTLRCSPRSGDLSVYWYQQSLDQGLQFLIQYYNGEERAKGNILERFSAQQFPDLHSELNLSSLELGDSALYFCASSHGTGSSYNEQFFGPGTRLTVL.